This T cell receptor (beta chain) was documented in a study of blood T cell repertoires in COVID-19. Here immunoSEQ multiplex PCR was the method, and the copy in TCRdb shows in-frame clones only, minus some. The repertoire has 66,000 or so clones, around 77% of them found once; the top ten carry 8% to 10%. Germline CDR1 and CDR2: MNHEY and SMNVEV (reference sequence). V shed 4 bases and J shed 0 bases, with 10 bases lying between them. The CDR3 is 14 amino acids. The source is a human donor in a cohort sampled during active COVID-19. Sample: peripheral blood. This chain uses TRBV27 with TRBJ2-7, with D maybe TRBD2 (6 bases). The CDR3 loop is CASSSIADSYEQYF. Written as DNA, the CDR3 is TGTGCCAGCAGTTCCATAGCGGACTCCTACGAGCAGTACTTC.